The 9 T cell receptor beta chains listed next were all sequenced from one sample in a study of blood T cell repertoires in COVID-19. TCRdb's copy holds only in-frame clones and misses some; the assay was immunoSEQ multiplex PCR. In the table there are fewer than 250,000 clones, around 81% of which are singletons. What was sequenced was peripheral blood. The source of these receptors is a woman aged 55-75 years with active or convalescent COVID-19.

The rearrangement links TRBV6-5 to TRBJ2-1, with unresolved D. Germline V gene sequence: CDR1 MNHEY, CDR2 SVGAGI. V lost 8 bases and J lost 1, with 12 bases in between. The CDR3 has 14 amino acids. CDR3 sequence (DNA): TGTGCCAGCGAGGCTAGGCCTTCCTACAATGAGCAGTTCTTC. Translating gives CASEARPSYNEQFF.

This chain connects TRBV4-1 to TRBJ2-2; 12 bases align to TRBD2. CDR1 is MGHRA and CDR2 is YSYEKL in the germline V gene. The CDR3 is 19 residues long. J was trimmed by 4 bases and V by 1 base; bases with no gene match: 10. This CDR3 is CASSQVPSGRASPTGELFF. CDR3 nucleotides: TGCGCCAGCAGCCAAGTTCCTAGCGGGAGGGCCTCGCCCACCGGGGAGCTGTTTTTT.

The V call is TRBV3-1 (or the pseudogene TRBV3-2), the J call TRBJ2-3; 10 bases line up with TRBD2. V lost 4 bases to trimming and J lost 6 bases; unmatched junction nucleotides: 4. The CDR3 spans 14 residues. CDR1 is LGHDT and CDR2 is YNNKEL in the germline V gene (reference sequence). For the CDR3, the DNA is TGTGCCAGCAGCCCGGGACTAGCGTACGATACGCAGTATTTT. Its translation: CASSPGLAYDTQYF.

J is TRBJ2-3 and V is TRBV6-6, with 9 bases fitting TRBD2. Per germline, CDR1 MNHNY and CDR2 SVGAGI (reference sequence). With V trimmed by 8 bases and J by 7 bases, 16 bases remained unmatched. The CDR3 loop spans 16 amino acids. The CDR3 DNA follows: TGTGCCAGCCATAAAGGTAGCGGGAGTAGTATGAATACGCAGTATTTT. Protein sequence: CASHKGSGSSMNTQYF.

The V call is TRBV10-2, the J call TRBJ2-2; TRBD1 matches at 8 bases. Germline V gene lookup returns CDR1 WSHSY and CDR2 SAAADI. The V gene end was trimmed by 4 bases and the J gene end by 4 bases; junction bases not matched to a gene: 8. The CDR3 is made up of 16 amino acids. The CDR3 nucleotides read TGCGCCAGCAGTGCATCAGGACAGGGTGGCACCGGGGAGCTGTTTTTT. It specifies CASSASGQGGTGELFF.

The genes are TRBV11-3 and TRBJ2-1; the match to TRBD2 covers 8 bases. Germline trimming cut 7 bases from V and 7 bases from J; bases unmatched to any gene: 12. CDR3 length equals 15 residues. Germline V CDR1 and CDR2: SGHNT, YENEEA. This chain's CDR3 is CASTPMGSGKNEQFF. The DNA for the CDR3 is TGTGCCAGCACCCCCATGGGTAGCGGGAAGAATGAGCAGTTCTTC. Full variable domain (outside the CDR3, taken from reference TRBV11-3 and TRBJ2-1): EAGVVQSPRYKIIEKKQPVAFWCNPISGHNTLYWYLQNLGQGPELLIRYENEEAVDDSQLPKDRFSAERLKGVDSTLKIQPAELGDSAVYLCASTPMGSGKNEQFFGPGTRLTVL.

CDR3 protein: CASSDPGQPTEAFF. CDR3 nucleotides: TGTGCCAGCAGCGATCCGGGACAGCCGACTGAAGCTTTCTTT. The rearrangement links TRBV27 to TRBJ1-1; 7 nucleotides align to TRBD1. V was clipped by 6 bases and J by 5 bases; unmatched bases: 9. This CDR3 region has 14 residues. In germline, CDR1 is MNHEY, CDR2 SMNVEV (reference sequence).

The chain employs TRBV5-1 and TRBJ2-7, with D perhaps TRBD1 (5 bases). Germline V CDR1 and CDR2: SGHRS, YFSETQ. The CDR3 covers 20 residues. Trimming removed 2 bases at V and 6 bases at J, with 33 bases between. The CDR3 nucleotides are TGCGCCAGCAGCTTCGCTCCATGGACAAGTGACCAAGGAGCTGGAAGCGAGCAGTACTTC. It translates to CASSFAPWTSDQGAGSEQYF.

The rearrangement joins TRBV2 to TRBJ1-4; D possibly corresponds to TRBD1 (6 bases). Per germline, CDR1 SNHLY and CDR2 FYNNEI. V was pared by 10 bases and J by 7 bases, with 22 bases between. The CDR3 loop spans 15 amino acids. In DNA, the CDR3 is TGTGCCACCAGCCTACAGGGTGGTTTATCTGAAAAACTGTTTTTT. Protein product: CATSLQGGLSEKLFF.